A selection of T cell receptor beta chains follows, all from one sample in a study of blood T cell repertoires in COVID-19. Method: immunoSEQ multiplex PCR; TCRdb's copy keeps in-frame clones and lacks some. The data hold 200,000 to 250,000 clones, with approximately 90% observed a single time. The source material was peripheral blood. The receptors derive from a man aged 60 to 69 with COVID-19, enrolled during active disease. Both conserved end residues are part of each CDR3. The order of the fields is V gene, clone size, D gene, J gene, CDR3 protein, CDR3 DNA. The D gene is left open where the match is weak. Part of the rows lack a size; the others show once, few, many or a class for expanded clones.

TRBV6-5	-	-	TRBJ1-2	CASRGINYGYTF	TGTGCCAGCCGGGGAATTAACTATGGCTACACCTTC
TRBV3-1/TRBV3-2	-	-	TRBJ2-7	CASSLNRGSAFYEQYF	TGTGCCAGCAGCCTCAACCGGGGTAGCGCGTTCTACGAGCAGTACTTC
TRBV7-9	-	-	TRBJ2-5	CATILTMGIGETQYF	TGTGCCACCATTTTGACTATGGGTATAGGGGAGACCCAGTACTTC
TRBV19	-	TRBD1	TRBJ1-1	CASSPFQGGQNTEAFF	TGTGCCAGTAGCCCTTTCCAGGGGGGCCAGAACACTGAAGCTTTCTTT
TRBV28	once	-	TRBJ1-2	CASRLTYGYTF	TGTGCCAGCAGACTTACTTACGGCTACACCTTC
TRBV10-2	-	-	TRBJ2-7	CASREVGDSRFHEQYF	TGCGCCAGCAGAGAGGTGGGGGACTCTCGGTTCCACGAGCAGTACTTC
TRBV3-1/TRBV3-2	-	TRBD1	TRBJ1-5	CASSRGLGGLVENQPQHF	TGTGCCAGCAGCCGGGGACTAGGGGGCTTGGTGGAGAATCAGCCCCAGCATTTT
TRBV5-6	-	TRBD1	TRBJ1-1	CASSSIRAGGLTEAFF	TGTGCCAGCAGCTCCATCCGGGCAGGGGGCTTGACTGAAGCTTTCTTT
TRBV15	-	-	TRBJ1-2	CATSRAGSGYGYTF	TGTGCCACCAGCAGAGCAGGGTCTGGGTATGGCTACACCTTC
TRBV18	-	TRBD1	TRBJ2-6	CASSLQGQLAGANVLTF	TGTGCCAGCTCACTTCAGGGACAGCTCGCTGGGGCCAACGTCCTGACTTTC
TRBV6-1	-	-	TRBJ1-5	CASSEGSQSSQHF	TGTGCCAGCAGTGAAGGATCCCAGTCATCCCAGCATTTT
TRBV11-3	-	-	TRBJ2-1	CASSLGGGGYNEQFF	TGTGCCAGCAGCTTAGGAGGGGGGGGTTACAATGAGCAGTTCTTC
TRBV30	-	TRBD1	TRBJ1-1	CAWNPSSGGSLNTEAFF	TGTGCCTGGAATCCGAGTTCAGGGGGCTCACTCAACACTGAAGCTTTCTTT
TRBV9	-	-	TRBJ1-1	CASSETVYNTEAFF	TGTGCCAGCAGCGAGACAGTATACAACACTGAAGCTTTCTTT
TRBV7-2	-	TRBD1	TRBJ1-2	CASSAQTGGGYGYTF	TGTGCCAGCAGCGCCCAGACAGGGGGCGGGTATGGCTACACCTTC
TRBV9	-	-	TRBJ1-1	CASSVKAVGTEAFF	TGTGCCAGCAGCGTCAAGGCGGTTGGCACTGAAGCTTTCTTT
TRBV6-1	-	TRBD2	TRBJ2-3	CASSEGKGGSSTDTQYF	TGTGCCAGCAGTGAAGGGAAGGGAGGGTCTAGCACAGATACGCAGTATTTT
TRBV4-2	few	TRBD2	TRBJ2-1	CASSPRTRNYNEQFF	TGTGCCAGCAGCCCGAGGACTAGAAACTACAATGAGCAGTTCTTC
TRBV27	-	TRBD1	TRBJ1-2	CASSRQGGGYTF	TGTGCCAGCAGCCGACAGGGCGGGGGCTACACCTTC
TRBV4-3	few	TRBD1	TRBJ2-2	CASSPGTGTRTGELFF	TGCGCCAGCAGCCCGGGGACAGGCACTCGCACCGGGGAGCTGTTTTTT
TRBV7-3	once	TRBD1	TRBJ1-6	CASSRTGGLDNSPLHF	TGTGCCAGCAGCCGGACAGGGGGTCTGGATAATTCACCCCTCCACTTT
TRBV10-3	-	TRBD2	TRBJ2-3	CAISRALAGTTDTQYF	TGTGCCATCAGTCGAGCCCTAGCGGGGACTACAGATACGCAGTATTTT
TRBV7-8	-	-	TRBJ1-4	CASSPNSVNEKLFF	TGTGCCAGCAGCCCTAACTCCGTCAATGAAAAACTGTTTTTT
TRBV4-2	-	TRBD2	TRBJ2-1	CASSPGTSVYNEQFF	TGTGCCAGCAGCCCGGGGACTAGCGTCTACAATGAGCAGTTCTTC
TRBV19	-	-	TRBJ2-7	CASSIRRGPTLWVKQYF	TGTGCCAGTAGTATAAGGCGGGGGCCGACCTTATGGGTCAAGCAGTACTTC
TRBV15	-	-	TRBJ1-2	CATSRDGGNYGYTF	TGTGCCACCAGCAGAGACGGGGGGAACTATGGCTACACCTTC
TRBV19	-	-	TRBJ1-5	CASSTISGGIRPQHF	TGTGCCAGTAGTACCATAAGCGGGGGGATCAGGCCCCAGCATTTT
TRBV2	-	-	TRBJ1-6	CASRSQGSGSYNSPLHF	TGTGCCAGCAGGTCACAGGGATCCGGGTCCTATAATTCACCCCTCCACTTT
TRBV14	-	-	TRBJ2-1	CASSQALEQFF	TGTGCCAGCAGCCAAGCCCTTGAGCAGTTCTTC
TRBV12-5	-	-	TRBJ2-3	CASGGPFIDTQYF	TGTGCTAGTGGTGGCCCTTTCATAGATACGCAGTATTTT
TRBV5-6	-	TRBD1	TRBJ1-2	CASSLLRTGTPLHTF	TGTGCCAGCAGCTTACTCCGGACAGGGACCCCTCTTCACACCTTC
TRBV9	-	TRBD2	TRBJ2-7	CASSELASGYEQYF	TGTGCCAGCAGCGAATTGGCTAGCGGCTACGAGCAGTACTTC
TRBV10-2	-	-	TRBJ1-5	CASSETGVGQPQHF	TGCGCCAGCAGTGAGACAGGAGTAGGTCAGCCCCAGCATTTT
TRBV5-6	-	-	TRBJ1-1	CASSLGEGPGITEAFF	TGTGCCAGCAGCTTGGGGGAGGGTCCGGGTATCACTGAAGCTTTCTTT
TRBV28	-	TRBD1	TRBJ1-5	CASNRDRYSNQPQHF	TGTGCCAGTAACCGGGACAGATATAGCAATCAGCCCCAGCATTTT
TRBV7-8	-	TRBD1	TRBJ1-5	CASSLGDRALNQPQHF	TGTGCCAGCAGCTTAGGGGACAGGGCGCTCAATCAGCCCCAGCATTTT
TRBV27	-	TRBD2	TRBJ2-1	CASSLGGAGSRHHEQFF	TGTGCCAGCAGTTTAGGAGGAGCGGGGTCCCGGCACCATGAGCAGTTCTTC
TRBV28	-	TRBD2	TRBJ2-7	CASRREGVFSYEQYF	TGTGCCAGCCGACGGGAGGGGGTTTTCTCCTACGAGCAGTACTTC
TRBV7-9	-	-	TRBJ1-1	CASTLGGLNTEAFF	TGTGCCAGCACCCTCGGAGGATTGAACACTGAAGCTTTCTTT
TRBV7-6	once	-	TRBJ2-1	CASSLSRGTFSYNEQFF	TGTGCCAGCAGCTTAAGTCGGGGGACCTTCTCCTACAATGAGCAGTTCTTC
TRBV28	-	-	TRBJ1-4	CASSPDSYNEKLFF	TGTGCCAGCAGCCCGGACAGCTATAATGAAAAACTGTTTTTT
TRBV12-3/TRBV12-4	-	-	TRBJ2-1	CASTLNGLFEQFF	TGTGCCAGCACCCTAAACGGACTATTTGAGCAGTTCTTC
TRBV5-1	-	TRBD1	TRBJ2-1	CASSQDRAYNEQFF	TGCGCCAGCAGCCAGGACAGGGCCTACAATGAGCAGTTCTTC
TRBV5-4	-	-	TRBJ1-1	CASSPGGDTWTEAFF	TGTGCCAGCAGCCCTGGCGGAGATACGTGGACTGAAGCTTTCTTT
TRBV12-3/TRBV12-4	-	-	TRBJ1-2	CASSSQPLRGYTF	TGTGCCAGCAGCTCACAGCCCCTTAGGGGCTACACCTTC
TRBV27	-	TRBD1	TRBJ1-6	CASTATGRNSPLHF	TGTGCCAGCACGGCGACAGGGCGAAATTCACCCCTCCACTTT
TRBV9	-	-	TRBJ2-3	CASSLSRNGGTDTQYF	TGTGCCAGCAGCCTCAGTAGGAACGGGGGCACAGATACGCAGTATTTT
TRBV15	once	-	TRBJ2-1	CATSRRQFSSYNEQFF	TGTGCCACCAGCAGGCGACAGTTCAGCTCCTACAATGAGCAGTTCTTC
TRBV9	-	TRBD1	TRBJ2-7	CASSPRQGSYEQYF	TGTGCCAGCAGCCCCAGACAGGGTTCCTACGAGCAGTACTTC
TRBV28	-	TRBD2	TRBJ2-2	CASSWGGETGELFF	TGTGCCAGCAGTTGGGGAGGGGAGACCGGGGAGCTGTTTTTT
TRBV7-2	-	-	TRBJ2-1	CASSLRGGPGNEQFF	TGTGCCAGCAGCTTACGAGGAGGGCCGGGCAATGAGCAGTTCTTC
TRBV5-1	-	-	TRBJ1-1	CASSLRGLAFF	TGCGCCAGCAGCTTGCGAGGGCTAGCTTTCTTT
TRBV4-3	-	-	TRBJ2-1	CASSQDDKRESYNEQFF	TGCGCCAGCAGCCAAGATGATAAACGGGAGTCCTACAATGAGCAGTTCTTC
TRBV30	-	-	TRBJ1-1	CAWSATGIKRAEAFF	TGTGCCTGGAGTGCCACAGGGATTAAAAGGGCTGAAGCTTTCTTT
TRBV30	once	-	TRBJ1-6	CAWGEGGGTNSPLHF	TGTGCCTGGGGAGAAGGTGGAGGTACGAATTCACCCCTCCACTTT
TRBV15	once	TRBD2	TRBJ2-3	CATSRGGAGSTDTQYF	TGTGCCACCAGCAGGGGGGGAGCGGGGTCCACAGATACGCAGTATTTT
TRBV24-1	-	TRBD1	TRBJ2-1	CATSDTGQGGYNEQFF	TGTGCCACCAGTGATACGGGACAGGGGGGATACAATGAGCAGTTCTTC